Listed below are T cell receptor beta chains from one sample, sequenced in a study of somatic mutations in cytotoxic T cells in rheumatoid arthritis. Method: immunoSEQ multiplex PCR; TCRdb's copy keeps in-frame clones and lacks some. The sample lists about 16,000 clones; approximately 80% were seen once. The material sequenced was CD8+ T cells sorted from blood. The receptors shown here come from an adult with rheumatoid arthritis. Each CDR3 is given with its conserved first and last residue. D genes are given only for firm matches. Clone size is stated in some rows and not others, as once, few, many or a class when expanded.

d_call: -; clone_size: -; j_call: TRBJ1-2; v_call: TRBV7-9; cdr3_nt: TGTGCCAGCAGCTTATCAGGGGCCGATGGCTACACCTTC; cdr3_aa: CASSLSGADGYTF
d_call: -; clone_size: once; j_call: TRBJ1-5; v_call: TRBV5-6; cdr3_nt: TGTGCCAGCAGCTTGTCGGGGTCCAATCAGCCCCAGCATTTT; cdr3_aa: CASSLSGSNQPQHF
d_call: -; clone_size: -; j_call: TRBJ2-7; v_call: TRBV6-6; cdr3_nt: TGTGCCAGCAGTCCGGACACCCGCTCCTACGAGCAGTACTTC; cdr3_aa: CASSPDTRSYEQYF
d_call: -; clone_size: -; j_call: TRBJ1-2; v_call: TRBV7-8; cdr3_nt: TGTGCCAGCAGCTTAGAGGGCAGGGGAGGCGATGGCTACACCTTC; cdr3_aa: CASSLEGRGGDGYTF
d_call: -; clone_size: -; j_call: TRBJ2-7; v_call: TRBV6-1; cdr3_nt: TGTGCCAGCAGTTTAGGGCAGGCGAACTCCTACGAGCAGTACTTC; cdr3_aa: CASSLGQANSYEQYF
d_call: -; clone_size: -; j_call: TRBJ1-6; v_call: TRBV5-1; cdr3_nt: TGCGCCAGCAGCTTGGCCGCCAGGGTTGCCTATAATTCACCCCTCCACTTT; cdr3_aa: CASSLAARVAYNSPLHF
d_call: TRBD1; clone_size: -; j_call: TRBJ2-1; v_call: TRBV28; cdr3_nt: TGTGCCAGCAGCCACGGACAGGCCTACAATGAGCAGTTCTTC; cdr3_aa: CASSHGQAYNEQFF
d_call: -; clone_size: -; j_call: TRBJ2-6; v_call: TRBV7-3; cdr3_nt: TGTGCCAGCAGCTTAACGGGGGGAGCTGGGGCCAACGTCCTGACTTTC; cdr3_aa: CASSLTGGAGANVLTF
d_call: -; clone_size: -; j_call: TRBJ2-6; v_call: TRBV6-4; cdr3_nt: TGTGCCAGCAGTGACGGCTCTGGGGCCAACGTCCTGACTTTC; cdr3_aa: CASSDGSGANVLTF
d_call: TRBD1; clone_size: -; j_call: TRBJ1-5; v_call: TRBV19; cdr3_nt: TGTGCCAGTAGTGCATGGACAGGGGGGAGCAATCAGCCCCAGCATTTT; cdr3_aa: CASSAWTGGSNQPQHF
d_call: TRBD1; clone_size: -; j_call: TRBJ1-4; v_call: TRBV5-8; cdr3_nt: TGTGCCAGCAGCCCCCGGGACAGGGCTAATGAAAAACTGTTTTTT; cdr3_aa: CASSPRDRANEKLFF
d_call: TRBD2; clone_size: -; j_call: TRBJ2-7; v_call: TRBV7-9; cdr3_nt: TGTGCCAGCAGCTTAAGGGACTATCCCTACGAGCAGTACTTC; cdr3_aa: CASSLRDYPYEQYF
d_call: TRBD1; clone_size: -; j_call: TRBJ2-3; v_call: TRBV6-1; cdr3_nt: TGTGCCAGCAGTGAAGCAACAGGGGGCGCAGATACGCAGTATTTT; cdr3_aa: CASSEATGGADTQYF
d_call: TRBD2; clone_size: once; j_call: TRBJ2-5; v_call: TRBV28; cdr3_nt: TGTGCCAGCAGTTACAGGACTAGCGCCCAAGAGACCCAGTACTTC; cdr3_aa: CASSYRTSAQETQYF
d_call: TRBD1; clone_size: -; j_call: TRBJ2-5; v_call: TRBV18; cdr3_nt: TGTGCCAGCTCACCACCGCCACAGGGGTTGGAGACCCAGTACTTC; cdr3_aa: CASSPPPQGLETQYF
d_call: TRBD2; clone_size: medium-sized; j_call: TRBJ2-1; v_call: TRBV2; cdr3_nt: TGTGCCAGCAGTGAACGGCTAGCGGGGCTGGCTGAGCAGTTCTTC; cdr3_aa: CASSERLAGLAEQFF
d_call: -; clone_size: -; j_call: TRBJ2-7; v_call: TRBV20-1; cdr3_nt: TGCAGTGCTAGGGGGTCCTACGAGCAGTACTTC; cdr3_aa: CSARGSYEQYF
d_call: TRBD1; clone_size: -; j_call: TRBJ2-3; v_call: TRBV4-2; cdr3_nt: TGTGCCAGCAGTCCTGAAATGCCGGGACAGACCACAGATACGCAGTATTTT; cdr3_aa: CASSPEMPGQTTDTQYF
d_call: TRBD2; clone_size: -; j_call: TRBJ2-3; v_call: TRBV4-1; cdr3_nt: TGCGCCAGCAGCGCCCTGACTAGCGGGGGGGGCGGAACAGATACGCAGTATTTT; cdr3_aa: CASSALTSGGGGTDTQYF
d_call: -; clone_size: -; j_call: TRBJ1-4; v_call: TRBV5-1; cdr3_nt: TGCGCCAGCAGCCCCACCCTAGGTGGTGATGAAAAACTGTTTTTT; cdr3_aa: CASSPTLGGDEKLFF